Below, one T cell receptor (beta chain) is given with its context. The antigen remains undetermined. A much larger clone sits a single nucleotide away, making a read error possible. CDR3 and TCR beta VDJ profiling relied on a genomic DNA template. In TCRdb, the reads were re-called with MiXCR into one record per CDR3 protein. The sample includes tens of thousands of distinct CDR3 sequences, 45% to 60% of them seen just once. This record belongs to a study of CD8+CD57+ T cells in acquired aplastic anemia. Study at large: DNA per sorted CD4+ or CD8+ sample ranged 0.2 to 27.4 ug, averaging about 3.4 ug. Average CD4+ read depth in healthy donors was around 11 million reads.

Germline-derived CDR1 and CDR2 are MGHRA and YSYEKL. The CDR3 totals 14 residues. The ends lost 6 bases at V and 8 bases at J; junction bases unmatched: 6. Whole-study findings and limits: Patients showed no significant difference from controls in CD8+ Simpson's diversity.

The TCR originated in a human donor in good health, serving as a control. Sequenced input: sorted CD4+, CD8+, or CD8+CD57+ T cells (not recorded which) from PBMCs. The chain uses TRBV4-1 and TRBJ2-1, with TRBD1 matching over 11 bases. CDR3 nucleotides: TGCGCCAGCAGTCTCCGGGACAGGGGGGATGAGCAGTTCTTC. Residues: CASSLRDRGDEQFF.